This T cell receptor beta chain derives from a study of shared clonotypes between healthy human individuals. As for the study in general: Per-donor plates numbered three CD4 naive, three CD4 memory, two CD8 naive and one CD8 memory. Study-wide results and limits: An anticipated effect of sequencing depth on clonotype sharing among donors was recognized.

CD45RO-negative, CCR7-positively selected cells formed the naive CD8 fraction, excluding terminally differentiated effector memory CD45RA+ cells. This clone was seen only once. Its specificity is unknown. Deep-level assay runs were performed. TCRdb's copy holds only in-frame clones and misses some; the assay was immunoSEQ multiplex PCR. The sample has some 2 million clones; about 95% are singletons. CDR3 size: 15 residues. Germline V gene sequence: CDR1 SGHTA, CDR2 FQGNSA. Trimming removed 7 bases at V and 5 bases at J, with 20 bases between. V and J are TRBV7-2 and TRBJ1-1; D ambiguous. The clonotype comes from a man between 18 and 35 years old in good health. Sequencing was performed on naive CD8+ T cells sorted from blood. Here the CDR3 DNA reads TGTGCCAGCATCCCAACAGCCCTGGGGTGGACTGAAGCTTTCTTT. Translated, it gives CASIPTALGWTEAFF.